This entry lists 27 T cell receptor beta chains sequenced from one sample in a study of T cells after yellow fever vaccination. One entry per CDR3 protein results from TCRdb running MiXCR on the 5' RACE reads. This sample has approximately 150,000 distinct CDR3 sequences, with about 8% found just once. The source was CD4+ T cells sorted from PBMCs, collected 5 days after the yellow fever booster vaccination. These TCRs come from a man aged 25-40 years who received the YFV17D yellow fever vaccine.

There are many counts of this clonotype. The chain joins TRBV18 to TRBJ2-2; the D gene is possibly TRBD1 (6 bases). Germline-derived CDR1 and CDR2 are KGHSH and LQKENI. The V and J ends lost 8 bases and 1 base respectively, with 11 bases between them. CDR3 length: 14 residues. The CDR3 DNA follows: TGTGCCAGCCATGGGGGCAGGAACACCGGGGAGCTGTTTTTT. Translation: CASHGGRNTGELFF.

As to this clonotype: This clone may be a read error of a much larger clone one base away. This chain joins TRBV6-2 or TRBV6-3 and TRBJ1-5; no clear D. This CDR3 has 15 amino acids. With 6 bases removed from V and 0 bases from J, the gap between germline ends came to 12 bases. Germline V gene data show CDR1 as MNHEY and CDR2 as SVGEGT. DNA for the CDR3: TGTGCCAGCAGAAACGCAGCGGTTAGCAATCAGCCCCAGCATTTT. Translating it yields CASRNAAVSNQPQHF.

This clonotype was counted at least ten times. This sequence joins TRBV12-3 or TRBV12-4 and TRBJ1-1; D is unresolved. The CDR3 contains 15 residues. The V end lost 7 bases, the J end lost 0 bases, and 15 bases lay between the germline ends. In nucleotides, the CDR3 is TGTGCCAGCAAACCCGGAGGCCCAATGAACACTGAAGCTTTCTTT. This gives the protein CASKPGGPMNTEAFF.

In its sample, this clonotype was seen many times. This chain connects TRBV5-4 to TRBJ2-7; 8 nucleotides align to TRBD2. Per the germline V gene, CDR1 is SGHNT and CDR2 is YYREEE (reference sequence). V gave up 4 bases and J gave up 0 bases; unmatched junction bases: 9. The length of the CDR3 is 16 residues. For the CDR3, the DNA is TGTGCCAGCAGCCCCGGGGGGGGGTCGAGCTCCTACGAGCAGTACTTC. It translates to CASSPGGGSSSYEQYF.

This clonotype was detected once. A much larger clone differs from this one at a single base, so this may be a read error. The chain employs TRBV27 and TRBJ1-1; no clear D gene. CDR1 MNHEY and CDR2 SMNVEV come from the germline V gene (reference sequence). The CDR3 sequence is 14 residues long. V gave up 2 bases and J gave up 6 bases, with 13 bases separating them. The CDR3 nucleotides read TGTGCCAGCAGTTTACTAGGAGGGTGTCCTGAAGCTTTCTTT. Translating gives CASSLLGGCPEAFF.

At least ten counts were recorded for this clonotype. The gene calls are TRBV7-2 and TRBJ2-1; 7 bases fit TRBD2. The CDR3 sequence is 15 residues long. Germline V gives CDR1 SGHTA, CDR2 FQGNSA. Trimming at V came to 5 bases and at J to 2 bases, leaving 6 bases not matched to a gene. The CDR3 sequence: CASSKSGATYNEQFF. CDR3 DNA: TGTGCCAGCAGCAAAAGCGGGGCGACCTACAATGAGCAGTTCTTC.

This clonotype appeared many times. The V call is TRBV18, the J call TRBJ2-7; unclear D gene. V was clipped by 5 bases and J by 3 bases, with 17 bases between them. This CDR3 is 15 amino acids long. Per germline, CDR1 KGHSH and CDR2 LQKENI. CDR3 DNA: TGTGCCAGCTCAGAGACCAGGACGGATATCTACGAGCAGTACTTC. This gives the protein CASSETRTDIYEQYF.

This clonotype occurred many times. CDR3 sequence reads: CSAPPAGKGNTEAFF. The DNA for the CDR3 is TGCAGTGCCCCCCCTGCAGGGAAGGGGAACACTGAAGCTTTCTTT. This chain joins TRBV20-1 and TRBJ1-1; weak D call: TRBD1 (5 bases). Germline loops: CDR1 DFQATT, CDR2 SNEGSKA (reference sequence). Trimming left V 6 bases short and J 1 base short, with 18 bases between. The CDR3 is 15 residues long.

This clonotype showed up many times. The chain has TRBV7-2 and TRBJ1-3; 9 nucleotides agree with TRBD1. Unmatched junction bases numbered 6, after V lost 5 bases and J lost 4 bases. Germline CDR1 and CDR2: SGHTA and FQGNSA. The CDR3 has 15 amino acids. The chain's CDR3 is CASSQQGASGNTIYF. CDR3 DNA: TGTGCCAGCAGCCAACAGGGGGCATCGGGAAACACCATATATTTT. The complete variable domain, with remaining parts taken from reference TRBV7-2 and TRBJ1-3, reads GAGVSQSPSNKVTEKGKDVELRCDPISGHTALYWYRQSLGQGLEFLIYFQGNSAPDKSGLPSDRFSAERTGGSVSTLTIQRTQQEDSAVYLCASSQQGASGNTIYFGEGSWLTVV.

This clonotype was seen ten or more times. The chain joins TRBV7-2 to TRBJ2-7; the D call may be TRBD1 or TRBD2 (5 bases each). V lost 1 base, J lost 2 bases, and 12 bases lay in between. This CDR3 has 15 amino acids. CDR1 and CDR2 from the germline V gene are SGHTA and FQGNSA. The CDR3 is CASSLEGRTAYEQYF. DNA of the CDR3: TGTGCCAGCAGCTTAGAGGGACGTACGGCCTACGAGCAGTACTTC.

The chain is built from TRBV4-2 and TRBJ2-6; D not certain. Looked up from germline, CDR1 is LGHNA and CDR2 is YNFKEQ. Between the trimmed V and J ends, which lost 4 bases and 0 bases, there was a span of 7 bases. The CDR3 contains 15 residues. This CDR3 is CASSPALSGANVLTF. The CDR3 bases are TGTGCCAGCAGCCCCGCGCTCTCTGGGGCCAACGTCCTGACTTTC.

This clonotype was seen at least ten times. V and J are TRBV14 and TRBJ2-3; D may be TRBD1 or TRBD2 (5 bases each). Germline V gives CDR1 SGHDN, CDR2 FVKESK. V was trimmed by 3 bases and J by 0 bases, leaving 13 bases between them. The CDR3 extends over 16 amino acids. Here the CDR3 reads CASSHPPGRSTDTQYF. DNA of the CDR3: TGTGCCAGCAGCCACCCTCCGGGACGGAGCACAGATACGCAGTATTTT.

This clonotype appeared many times. The CDR3 DNA reads TGCAGTGCTTCCTGGGCCGGACCAGATACGCAGTATTTT. Translated, it gives CSASWAGPDTQYF. V and J are TRBV20-1 and TRBJ2-3; no definite D call. Germline CDR1 and CDR2: DFQATT and SNEGSKA (reference sequence). Trimming left V 5 bases short and J 4 bases short, with 13 bases between. This CDR3 region has 13 residues.

The V and J genes are TRBV9 and TRBJ2-7; D remains unclear. Germline V gene data show CDR1 as SGDLS and CDR2 as YYNGEE. The CDR3 is 14 amino acids. V was pared by 0 bases and J by 0 bases, with 7 bases between. The CDR3 protein is CASSVEVRSYEQYF. In nucleotides, the CDR3 is TGTGCCAGCAGCGTAGAAGTTCGCTCCTACGAGCAGTACTTC.

This clonotype showed up many times. The chain uses TRBV4-3 and TRBJ2-7, with D possibly being TRBD1 (6 bases). With 0 bases removed from V and 2 bases from J, the gap between germline ends came to 8 bases. This CDR3 spans 14 amino acids. Germline V CDR1 and CDR2: LGHNA, YSLEER. This CDR3 reads CASSQDQGPYEQYF. The CDR3 bases are TGCGCCAGCAGCCAAGATCAGGGGCCCTACGAGCAGTACTTC.

This clonotype was counted ten times or more. V and J are TRBV7-2 and TRBJ2-2, with TRBD2 matching 10 bases. V lost 5 bases, J lost 3 bases, and 6 bases stayed unmatched. This CDR3 contains 16 residues. Germline V gene sequence: CDR1 SGHTA, CDR2 FQGNSA. The CDR3 loop is CASSTGTSAHTGELFF. The CDR3 DNA sequence: TGTGCCAGCAGCACCGGGACTAGCGCTCACACCGGGGAGCTGTTTTTT.

This clonotype was observed many times. The V gene is TRBV15, the J gene TRBJ2-1; 13 bases fit TRBD2. Germline assignment: CDR1 LNHNV and CDR2 YYDKDF (reference sequence). This CDR3 is built from 17 residues. The V and J ends lost 0 bases and 4 bases, in that order; junction bases with no gene match: 3. CDR3 bases: TGTGCCACCAGCAGAGATCGGACTAGCGGGAGTTACAATGAGCAGTTCTTC. Translating gives CATSRDRTSGSYNEQFF.

This clonotype was observed at least ten times. J is TRBJ2-1 and V is TRBV7-2, with no clear D. The germline V gene has CDR1 SGHTA and CDR2 FQGNSA. The V end was cut by 5 bases, the J end by 6 bases, with 8 bases between. The CDR3 has 12 amino acids. CDR3 bases: TGTGCCAGCAGCCAATGGCTCAATGAGCAGTTCTTC. This encodes CASSQWLNEQFF. The variable domain in full, completed from reference TRBV7-2 and TRBJ2-1, reads GAGVSQSPSNKVTEKGKDVELRCDPISGHTALYWYRQSLGQGLEFLIYFQGNSAPDKSGLPSDRFSAERTGGSVSTLTIQRTQQEDSAVYLCASSQWLNEQFFGPGTRLTVL.

This clonotype showed up many times. V usage is TRBV12-3 or TRBV12-4 and J usage is TRBJ1-5; D may be TRBD1 (6 bases). V dropped 6 bases and J dropped 0 bases, with 12 bases sitting between them. The CDR3 is 15 residues long. The CDR3 sequence is CASSPGQRSNQPQHF. In DNA form, the CDR3 reads TGTGCCAGCAGCCCGGGACAACGTAGCAATCAGCCCCAGCATTTT.

Concerning this clonotype itself: It may be a read error: a sequence one base away is much more abundant. This rearrangement joins TRBV12-3 or TRBV12-4 to TRBJ2-1; tentatively, D is TRBD2 (6 bases). V lost 0 bases and J 6 bases, leaving 12 bases between the germline ends. This CDR3 is 15 amino acids long. The CDR3, as DNA: TGTGCCAGCAGTTTAGCGGGGGGAGCCCTCAATGAGCAGTTCTTC. This translates into CASSLAGGALNEQFF.

A few counts support this clonotype. The J gene is TRBJ2-3, the V gene TRBV12-3 or TRBV12-4; TRBD1 matches 8 bases. The CDR3 runs to 14 residues. Losses at the gene ends were 7 bases for V and 6 bases for J; bases not matched to a gene: 9. The CDR3 nucleotides read TGTGCCAGCAACACCCAGGGGGCAGGGGATACGCAGTATTTT. It encodes CASNTQGAGDTQYF.

This clonotype was observed many times. The V and J genes are TRBV18 and TRBJ2-1; D may match TRBD1 or TRBD2 (5 bases each). The CDR3 is 16 residues long. Germline lookup yields CDR1 KGHSH and CDR2 LQKENI. Deletions cut 3 bases from V and 6 bases from J, with 18 bases between. CDR3 loop: CASSPPAGPGTNEQFF. In DNA, the CDR3 is TGTGCCAGCTCACCCCCCGCTGGACCGGGGACCAATGAGCAGTTCTTC.

With respect to this clonotype: A read error may explain this, as a much larger clone is one base away. V and J are TRBV6-5 and TRBJ2-1; 12 bases align to TRBD2. The CDR3 loop spans 17 amino acids. Germline V CDR1 and CDR2: MNHEY, SVGAGI. CDR3 in DNA: TGTGCCAGCCGTTACTCGACTAGCGGGAGCATCCACAATGAGCAGTTCTTC. As protein: CASRYSTSGSIHNEQFF.

This clonotype has only a few counts. V usage is TRBV12-3 or TRBV12-4 and J usage is TRBJ2-7; tentative D call: TRBD1 (5 bases). V lost 6 bases to trimming and J lost 3 bases, with 9 bases between them. CDR3 length: 12 amino acids. The chain's CDR3 is CASRQGLYEQYF. DNA of the CDR3: TGTGCCAGCAGGCAGGGTCTCTACGAGCAGTACTTC.

As for this clonotype: This may arise from a read error, as a much more abundant clone is one base away. The V call is TRBV12-3 or TRBV12-4, the J call TRBJ2-3, with TRBD2 matching 12 bases. The CDR3 is 17 residues long. CDR3 loop: CASSKRLAGVSTDTRYF. As DNA, the CDR3 is TGTGCCAGCAGTAAGCGACTAGCGGGAGTTAGCACAGATACGCGGTATTTT.

There are many counts of this clonotype. The rearrangement links TRBV5-1 to TRBJ2-7; 7 bases are shared with TRBD2. The V segment lost 0 bases and the J segment 4 bases; nucleotides outside the gene matches: 7. This CDR3 contains 15 residues. Germline CDR1 is SGHRS and CDR2 is YFSETQ. CDR3 in amino acids: CASSLVVGGDYEQYF. DNA for the CDR3: TGCGCCAGCAGCTTGGTGGTGGGAGGGGATTACGAGCAGTACTTC.

This clonotype was seen a handful of times. This chain links TRBV20-1 with TRBJ1-4; 7 bases align to TRBD1. The CDR3 spans 15 residues. Germline lookup yields CDR1 DFQATT and CDR2 SNEGSKA (reference sequence). The V gene end was trimmed by 2 bases and the J gene end by 8 bases; junction bases not matched to a gene: 11. The CDR3 DNA follows: TGCAGTGCTAGATTCTCAGGGGGAGCGGGAGAAAAACTGTTTTTT. It yields the protein CSARFSGGAGEKLFF.